This T cell receptor (beta chain) was captured by sequencing in a study of blood T cell repertoires in COVID-19. Study summary: Acute and convalescent COVID-19 specimens originated in the United States, Italy and Spain.

Between the trimmed V and J ends, which lost 4 bases and 4 bases, there was a span of 13 bases. The CDR3 is made up of 14 amino acids. The germline gives CDR1 LNHDA, CDR2 SQIVND (reference sequence). Living in about two dozen US areas, the participants were between roughly 18 and 89 years of age. Study processing details: Estimates of nucleated cell counts were drawn from the amplification of reference gene primers. Method: immunoSEQ multiplex PCR; TCRdb's copy keeps in-frame clones and lacks some. That table is the source of V, J and clone size, and D and trimming were worked out from the DNA. The sample has approximately 200,000 clones; around 84% are singletons.

V gene TRBV19 combines with J gene TRBJ1-2, with D unresolved. The sequence was collected from a man aged 35 to 55 who had recovered from COVID-19. The sample consisted of PBMCs or T cells enriched from blood (not recorded which). The DNA for the CDR3 is TGTGCCAGTAGTAGGACTCGGGATTCCTATGGCTACACCTTC. Protein: CASSRTRDSYGYTF.